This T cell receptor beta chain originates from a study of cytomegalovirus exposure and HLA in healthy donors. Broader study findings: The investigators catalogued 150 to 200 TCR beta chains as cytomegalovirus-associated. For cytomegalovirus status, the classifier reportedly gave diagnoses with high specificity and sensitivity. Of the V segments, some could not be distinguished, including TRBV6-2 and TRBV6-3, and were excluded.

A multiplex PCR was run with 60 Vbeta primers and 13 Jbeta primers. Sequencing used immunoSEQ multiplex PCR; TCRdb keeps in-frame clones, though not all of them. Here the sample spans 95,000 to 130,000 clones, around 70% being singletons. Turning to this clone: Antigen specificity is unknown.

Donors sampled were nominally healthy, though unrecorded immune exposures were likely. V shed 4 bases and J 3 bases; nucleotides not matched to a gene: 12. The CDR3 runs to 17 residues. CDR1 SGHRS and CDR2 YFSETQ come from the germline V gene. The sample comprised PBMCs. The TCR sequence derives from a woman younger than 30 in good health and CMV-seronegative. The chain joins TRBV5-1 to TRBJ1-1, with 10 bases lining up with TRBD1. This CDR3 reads CASSTGTGASGYTEAFF. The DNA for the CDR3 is TGCGCCAGCAGCACCGGGACAGGGGCGTCCGGTTACACTGAAGCTTTCTTT.